A single sample is the source of the 21 T cell receptor beta chains below, sequenced in a study of CD8+ T cells in alopecia areata. Sequencing used cDNA as its template, made by extracting RNA and reverse transcribing it. Sequencing was performed with immunoSEQ multiplex PCR; in TCRdb, only in-frame clones are kept and a portion is missing. The table shows 100,000 to 150,000 clones, with 58% occurring only once. This sample comprised CD4+ T cells sorted from blood, obtained at week 0. These receptor sequences come from a human donor with alopecia areata.

The chain recombines TRBV14 with TRBJ2-7; D unclear. V lost 1 base to trimming and J lost 9 bases, with 10 bases between them. The CDR3 spans 12 residues. The germline CDR1 and CDR2 sequences are SGHDN and FVKESK. The CDR3 spells CASSQALTGQYF. CDR3 nucleotide sequence: TGTGCCAGCAGCCAAGCATTAACGGGGCAGTACTTC.

A few counts support this clone. The rearrangement joins TRBV10-3 to TRBJ2-2; TRBD1 matches 7 bases. The junction had 3 bases not matched to a gene; V was cut back by 4 bases and J by 1 base. Germline CDR1 is ENHRY and CDR2 is SYGVKD. This CDR3 has 15 residues. CDR3 protein: CAISGQGRNTGELFF. CDR3 nucleotides: TGTGCCATCAGTGGACAGGGCAGGAACACCGGGGAGCTGTTTTTT.

The rearrangement joins TRBV4-2 to TRBJ2-2; perhaps TRBD2 as D (6 bases). V shed 2 bases and J shed 7 bases, with 11 bases lying between them. This CDR3 spans 14 amino acids. CDR1 and CDR2 from the germline V gene are LGHNA and YNFKEQ. CDR3 in amino acids: CASSQPWRDGELFF. The CDR3 DNA reads TGTGCCAGCAGCCAACCCTGGCGGGACGGGGAGCTGTTTTTT.

This clone was seen a few times. CDR3 loop: CASSPIAGYPDTQYF. The DNA of the CDR3 is TGTGCCAGCTCACCAATCGCAGGGTACCCAGATACGCAGTATTTT. The chain links TRBV18 to TRBJ2-3, with a weak D call TRBD1 (5 bases). This CDR3 spans 15 amino acids. V was pared by 2 bases and J by 4 bases, with 13 bases between. Germline loops: CDR1 KGHSH, CDR2 LQKENI.

The J gene is TRBJ1-2, the V gene TRBV7-2, with a tentative D call TRBD1 (5 bases). V was clipped by 1 base and J by 6 bases, with 15 bases between them. Germline V gives CDR1 SGHTA, CDR2 FQGNSA. This CDR3 is built from 15 residues. The CDR3 region is CASSLGGGERDGYTF. The CDR3 DNA reads TGTGCCAGCAGCTTAGGTGGGGGGGAACGGGATGGCTACACCTTC.

The chain couples TRBV29-1 to TRBJ1-1; D remains ambiguous. Germline V CDR1 and CDR2: SQVTM, ANQGSEA. The ends were cut back, 5 bases at V and 2 bases at J, with 9 bases in the middle. CDR3 length equals 12 residues. The CDR3 reads CSVRHFNTEAFF. Written as DNA, the CDR3 is TGCAGCGTTCGGCACTTTAACACTGAAGCTTTCTTT. The full variable domain, completed using reference TRBV29-1 and TRBJ1-1, is SAVISQKPSRDICQRGTSLTIQCQVDSQVTMMFWYRQQPGQSLTLIATANQGSEATYESGFVIDKFPISRPNLTFSTLTVSNMSPEDSSIYLCSVRHFNTEAFFGQGTRLTVV.

V is TRBV6-1 and J is TRBJ1-5; TRBD1 matches 9 bases. Trimming removed 3 bases from V and 12 bases from J; junction bases left unmatched: 3. The germline V gene has CDR1 MNHNS and CDR2 SASEGT. The CDR3 runs 12 residues. CDR3 in DNA: TGTGCCAGCAGTGAGACAGGGGGAGGCCAGCATTTT. Translated: CASSETGGGQHF.

V and J are TRBV27 and TRBJ1-2; a possible D gene is TRBD1 (5 bases). Between the trimmed V and J ends, which lost 2 bases and 0 bases, there was a span of 7 bases. From germline, CDR1 is MNHEY and CDR2 SMNVEV (reference sequence). This CDR3 is built from 14 residues. Written as DNA, the CDR3 is TGTGCCAGCAGTTTACACAGGTCTAACTATGGCTACACCTTC. It codes for CASSLHRSNYGYTF.

The chain employs TRBV6-1 and TRBJ2-2; possibly TRBD1 or TRBD2 for D (5 bases each). This CDR3 has 15 amino acids. V was shortened by 2 bases and J by 4 bases, with 11 bases between the two germline ends. CDR1 is MNHNS and CDR2 is SASEGT in the germline V gene. This chain's CDR3 is CASSEQGPGTGELFF. Written as DNA, the CDR3 is TGTGCCAGCAGTGAACAGGGACCGGGCACCGGGGAGCTGTTTTTT.

This chain links TRBV9 with TRBJ1-6; no clear D. Looked up from germline, CDR1 is SGDLS and CDR2 is YYNGEE. The ends were cut back, 0 bases at V and 4 bases at J, with 11 bases in the middle. The CDR3 covers 16 residues. The CDR3 loop reads CASSVVRQEYNSPLHF. DNA of the CDR3: TGTGCCAGCAGCGTAGTTCGACAAGAGTATAATTCACCCCTCCACTTT.

The V and J genes are TRBV5-4 and TRBJ2-7; 7 positions agree with TRBD2. Germline V gene data show CDR1 as SGHNT and CDR2 as YYREEE (reference sequence). V lost 0 bases to trimming and J lost 4 bases; unmatched junction nucleotides: 4. This CDR3 comprises 14 residues. The CDR3 sequence: CASSLAGGAYEQYF. CDR3 DNA: TGTGCCAGCAGCTTGGCGGGGGGAGCGTACGAGCAGTACTTC.

This chain links TRBV7-2 with TRBJ2-2; the D is unclear. Germline loops: CDR1 SGHTA, CDR2 FQGNSA. V lost 3 bases and J lost 7, with 15 bases in between. The CDR3 loop spans 15 amino acids. The CDR3 DNA reads TGTGCCAGCAGCTTTACAGTAATGGGAAACGGGGAGCTGTTTTTT. Amino acids: CASSFTVMGNGELFF.

The gene calls are TRBV9 and TRBJ2-1, with unresolved D. The CDR3 contains 15 residues. Germline lookup yields CDR1 SGDLS and CDR2 YYNGEE. The V end was cut by 3 bases, the J end by 3 bases, with 13 bases between. In DNA, the CDR3 is TGTGCCAGCAGCGCCCAAGATTGGGGCTACAATGAGCAGTTCTTC. Encoded protein: CASSAQDWGYNEQFF. The full variable domain, in which reference TRBV9 and TRBJ2-1 provide the parts outside the CDR3, is DSGVTQTPKHLITATGQRVTLRCSPRSGDLSVYWYQQSLDQGLQFLIQYYNGEERAKGNILERFSAQQFPDLHSELNLSSLELGDSALYFCASSAQDWGYNEQFFGPGTRLTVL.

The chain carries TRBV9 and TRBJ2-7; perhaps TRBD2 as D (6 bases). From germline, CDR1 is SGDLS and CDR2 YYNGEE. The CDR3 is 17 residues long. The V gene lost 3 bases and the J gene lost 2 bases, with 21 bases spanning the gap. CDR3 nucleotides: TGTGCCAGCAGCGGGGGAGGCGGTGGCGACGGGCCCTACGAGCAGTACTTC. This codes for CASSGGGGGDGPYEQYF. The complete variable domain, with remaining parts taken from reference TRBV9 and TRBJ2-7, reads DSGVTQTPKHLITATGQRVTLRCSPRSGDLSVYWYQQSLDQGLQFLIQYYNGEERAKGNILERFSAQQFPDLHSELNLSSLELGDSALYFCASSGGGGGDGPYEQYFGPGTRLTVT.

The chain links TRBV4-1 to TRBJ1-2, with a tentative D call TRBD1 (6 bases). Germline CDR1 reads MGHRA; CDR2 reads YSYEKL. Trimming took off 0 bases at V and 5 bases at J, with 13 bases between the two ends. This CDR3 has 15 amino acids. CDR3 DNA: TGCGCCAGCAGCCAAGATCGAGGGGGACTTTATGGCTACACCTTC. As protein: CASSQDRGGLYGYTF.

This chain uses TRBV19 with TRBJ1-6; TRBD1 agrees at 8 bases. V was pared by 3 bases and J by 7 bases, with 11 bases of the junction left unmatched. This CDR3 region has 17 residues. Germline lookup yields CDR1 LNHDA and CDR2 SQIVND (reference sequence). The CDR3 DNA reads TGTGCCAGTAGTATCCCGCGGGGACAGGACGTGAATTCACCCCTCCACTTT. Its translation: CASSIPRGQDVNSPLHF.

This sequence joins TRBV7-2 and TRBJ2-2; TRBD2 matches 9 bases. Germline lookup yields CDR1 SGHTA and CDR2 FQGNSA. The CDR3 extends over 16 amino acids. V gave up 6 bases and J gave up 4 bases; unmatched junction bases: 9. This CDR3 is CASRPSSGGATGELFF. CDR3 nucleotides: TGTGCCAGCAGACCGAGTAGCGGGGGAGCCACCGGGGAGCTGTTTTTT.

The chain couples TRBV4-2 to TRBJ2-3; D ambiguous. The V end lost 1 base, the J end lost 6 bases, and 8 bases lay between the germline ends. The CDR3 spans 13 residues. Germline loops: CDR1 LGHNA, CDR2 YNFKEQ. The CDR3 DNA follows: TGTGCCAGCAGCCAAGGCCCGAAGGATACGCAGTATTTT. Translated, it gives CASSQGPKDTQYF.

This clone was seen more than once but under ten times. This sequence joins TRBV14 and TRBJ1-1, with TRBD1 matching over 8 bases. Losses at the gene ends were 6 bases for V and 5 bases for J; bases not matched to a gene: 5. Germline CDR1 SGHDN, CDR2 FVKESK. The CDR3 is 13 amino acids. In DNA form, the CDR3 reads TGTGCCAGCAGAACAGGGGGAAGGACTGAAGCTTTCTTT. As protein: CASRTGGRTEAFF.

The chain links TRBV7-9 to TRBJ1-1; unclear D gene. Germline assignment: CDR1 SEHNR and CDR2 FQNEAQ (reference sequence). V lost 3 bases to trimming and J lost 1 base, with 9 bases between them. CDR3 size: 14 residues. CDR3: CASSLHGGNTEAFF. The CDR3 DNA sequence: TGTGCCAGCAGCTTGCATGGTGGGAACACTGAAGCTTTCTTT.

V gene TRBV9 combines with J gene TRBJ2-5; D not certain. This CDR3 has 14 amino acids. Trimming cost V 0 bases and J 7 bases, with 13 bases left between them. CDR1 SGDLS and CDR2 YYNGEE come from the germline V gene. The DNA of the CDR3 is TGTGCCAGCAGCGTAGGGGCCGGCCTAGGGACCCAGTACTTC. This encodes CASSVGAGLGTQYF.